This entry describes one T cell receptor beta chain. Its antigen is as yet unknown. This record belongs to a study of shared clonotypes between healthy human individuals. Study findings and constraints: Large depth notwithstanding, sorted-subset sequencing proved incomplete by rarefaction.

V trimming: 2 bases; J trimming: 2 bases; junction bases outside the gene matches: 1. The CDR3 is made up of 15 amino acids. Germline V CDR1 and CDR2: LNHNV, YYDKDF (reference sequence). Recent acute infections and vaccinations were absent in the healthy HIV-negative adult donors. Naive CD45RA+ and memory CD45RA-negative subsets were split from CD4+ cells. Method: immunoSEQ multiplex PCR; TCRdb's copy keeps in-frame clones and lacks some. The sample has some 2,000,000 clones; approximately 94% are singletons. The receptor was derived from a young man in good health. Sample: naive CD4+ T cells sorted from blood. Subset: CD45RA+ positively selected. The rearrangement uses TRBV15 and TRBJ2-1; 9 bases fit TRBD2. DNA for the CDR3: TGTGCCACCAGCAGACTAGCGGGACCCTACAATGAGCAGTTCTTC. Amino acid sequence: CATSRLAGPYNEQFF.